This TCR beta chain was sequenced in a study of beta chain features in type 1 diabetes. Across the whole study: Patient and healthy donor groups were alike in age, gender and cell yields.

The length of the CDR3 is 18 residues. The junction had 22 bases not matched to a gene; V was cut back by 6 bases and J by 2 bases. In germline, CDR1 is SQVTM, CDR2 ANQGSEA. This clone has only a few counts. Its specificity is not known. Sequenced material consisted of expressed TCRB transcripts (all of the isolated RNA was reverse transcribed). About 3.7 million reads, on average, came from each naive, central memory and regulatory T cell sample. Here immunoSEQ multiplex PCR was the method, and the copy in TCRdb shows in-frame clones only, minus some. This table has some 500,000 clones, roughly 10% appearing once. Once sorted, every population was more than 95% pure. The study, taken as a whole, reports: For Type 1 diabetes patients, all four CD4+ subsets carried TCRB CDR3s that were moderately but significantly shorter.

The sequenced sample consisted of naive CD4+ T cells from blood. V is TRBV29-1 and J is TRBJ2-7, with 7 bases aligning to TRBD1. The source is a woman under 30 in good health. CDR3 residues: CSVAKGGRTATRTYEQYF. CDR3 bases: TGCAGCGTGGCAAAAGGGGGCAGAACAGCGACCAGGACCTACGAGCAGTACTTC.